Each of the 8 T cell receptor beta chains below was sequenced from the same sample in a study of healthy donors' naive CD4 and CD8 T cells. A linear amplification protocol produced the TCR libraries from about 510 ng of total RNA. Each CDR3 protein is one row after TCRdb ran MiXCR on the reads. The table records about 200,000 distinct CDR3 sequences, around 80% of them present only once. The sample consisted of naive CD4+ and CD8+ T cells sorted from blood, pooled from several donors. These receptors all stem from a pool of human donors in good health; the sample pools cells from several healthy donors.

The V gene is TRBV19, the J gene TRBJ1-1; D is ambiguous. Germline V lookup: CDR1 LNHDA, CDR2 SQIVND (reference sequence). Trimming stripped 3 bases from V and 4 bases from J, with 9 bases between. The CDR3 length is 13 residues. The CDR3: CASSMWGGTEAFF. In nucleotides, the CDR3 is TGTGCCAGTAGTATGTGGGGAGGCACTGAAGCTTTCTTT. Looking up the rest from reference TRBV19 and TRBJ1-1 gives the full variable domain: DGGITQSPKYLFRKEGQNVTLSCEQNLNHDAMYWYRQDPGQGLRLIYYSQIVNDFQKGDIAEGYSVSREKKESFPLTVTSAQKNPTAFYLCASSMWGGTEAFFGQGTRLTVV.

The gene calls are TRBV10-3 and TRBJ2-5; D is perhaps TRBD1 (6 bases). Germline V gene lookup returns CDR1 ENHRY and CDR2 SYGVKD. This CDR3 has 13 residues. Trimming stripped 6 bases from V and 1 base from J, with 9 bases between. The CDR3 protein is CAIRGTIQETQYF. CDR3 DNA: TGTGCCATCAGGGGGACAATCCAAGAGACCCAGTACTTC.

Note on this clonotype: The junction and the germline gene differ at one end; a read error may be behind it. This sequence joins TRBV4-2 and TRBJ1-1; maybe TRBD1 (5 bases). This CDR3 has 14 residues. The germline V gene encodes CDR1 LGHNA and CDR2 YNFKEQ. The CDR3 sequence: CASSQLDRRTEAFF. In DNA form, the CDR3 reads TGCGCCAGCAGCCAACTTGACAGAAGGACTGAAGCTTTCTTT.

The chain is built from TRBV29-1 and TRBJ2-1; D gene unclear. Germline CDR1 SQVTM, CDR2 ANQGSEA. Trimming pared 6 bases from V and 4 bases from J, leaving 4 bases between. The CDR3 loop spans 10 amino acids. The CDR3: CSVLYNEQFF. The DNA for the CDR3 is TGCAGCGTGCTATACAATGAGCAGTTCTTC.

J is TRBJ2-7 and V is TRBV29-1; D perhaps matches TRBD2 (6 bases). CDR1 and CDR2 (germline): SQVTM, ANQGSEA. V lost 7 bases and J lost 6, with 19 bases in between. The CDR3 covers 13 residues. The CDR3 loop is CSGRGGIDSEQYF. In nucleotides, the CDR3 is TGCAGCGGCCGTGGCGGGATTGATTCCGAGCAGTACTTC.

The chain recombines TRBV20-1 with TRBJ2-7; 10 positions match TRBD1. The CDR3 length is 15 residues. The germline V gene encodes CDR1 DFQATT and CDR2 SNEGSKA (reference sequence). The CDR3 loop is CSAVRPGQGNHEQYF. Here the CDR3 DNA reads TGCAGCGCCGTTAGACCGGGACAGGGGAATCACGAGCAGTACTTC.

The chain uses TRBV15 and TRBJ2-3; 8 positions agree with TRBD1. The CDR3 is made up of 15 amino acids. Trimming removed 3 bases from V and 3 bases from J; junction bases left unmatched: 5. Germline V CDR1 and CDR2: LNHNV, YYDKDF (reference sequence). The chain's CDR3 is CATSSYTGGTDTQYF. CDR3 bases: TGTGCCACCAGCAGTTACACAGGGGGAACAGATACGCAGTATTTT.

The J gene is TRBJ2-1, the V gene TRBV12-3 or TRBV12-4; 8 nucleotides agree with TRBD2. J was trimmed by 4 bases and V by 0 bases; bases with no gene match: 5. This CDR3 has 16 amino acids. DNA of the CDR3: TGTGCCAGCAGTTTAGCGCCGGCTAGCGGGTACAATGAGCAGTTCTTC. Translation gives CASSLAPASGYNEQFF.